Below are 10 T cell receptor beta chains sequenced from a single sample in a study of blood T cell repertoires in COVID-19. Using immunoSEQ multiplex PCR, the repertoire was profiled, and TCRdb retains in-frame clones only, with some absent. The sample lists about 190,000 clones, over 60% occurring once. The sample was peripheral blood. The receptors were sampled from a woman aged 70-85 years with acute or convalescent COVID-19.

The genes are TRBV5-6 and TRBJ2-5; TRBD2 matches at 11 bases. This CDR3 has 15 amino acids. Trimming took 2 bases from V and 3 from J; bases not matched to a gene: 3. Germline V gene lookup returns CDR1 SGHDT and CDR2 YYEEEE. CDR3 DNA sequence: TGTGCCAGCAGCTTTTTACTAGCGGGAGAAGAGACCCAGTACTTC. Its translation is CASSFLLAGEETQYF.

This clone was seen only a few times. The chain uses TRBV5-1 and TRBJ2-2; 13 bases match TRBD2. The CDR3 covers 17 residues. Germline CDR1 and CDR2: SGHRS and YFSETQ. V shed 7 bases, J shed 6 bases, and the junction held 12 bases outside the gene matches. The CDR3 DNA reads TGCGCCAGCCAAAAAACCGGACTAGCGGGAGTCTCCGGGGAGCTGTTTTTT. This codes for CASQKTGLAGVSGELFF.

The gene calls are TRBV2 and TRBJ2-5, with 13 bases identical to TRBD2. Germline V gene lookup returns CDR1 SNHLY and CDR2 FYNNEI. CDR3 length: 17 amino acids. V lost 1 base and J lost 5; bases outside the gene matches: 7. CDR3 coding DNA: TGTGCCAGCAGTGAAGGACTAGCGGGAGGCAGGGGGGAGACCCAGTACTTC. Translated: CASSEGLAGGRGETQYF.

V is TRBV20-1 and J is TRBJ2-1; 7 bases are shared with TRBD2. Unmatched junction bases numbered 4, after V lost 3 bases and J lost 2 bases. Germline lookup yields CDR1 DFQATT and CDR2 SNEGSKA (reference sequence). This CDR3 has 14 residues. The CDR3 DNA reads TGCAGTGCTAGTGGTGGGACTACCTACAATGAGCAGTTCTTC. This translates into CSASGGTTYNEQFF.

In its sample, this clone was seen a few times. The chain carries TRBV7-2 and TRBJ1-1; D perhaps matches TRBD1 (5 bases). The CDR3 is 15 amino acids. Germline V gives CDR1 SGHTA, CDR2 FQGNSA. Trimming removed 4 bases at V and 11 bases at J, with 23 bases between. The CDR3 protein is CASSSLKSGRPRAFF. The CDR3 bases are TGTGCCAGCAGCTCCCTTAAATCAGGGAGGCCAAGGGCTTTCTTT. Complete variable domain (other parts from reference TRBV7-2 and TRBJ1-1): GAGVSQSPSNKVTEKGKDVELRCDPISGHTALYWYRQSLGQGLEFLIYFQGNSAPDKSGLPSDRFSAERTGGSVSTLTIQRTQQEDSAVYLCASSSLKSGRPRAFFGQGTRLTVV.

The chain carries TRBV6-6 and TRBJ2-2; no clear D gene. The ends were cut back, 6 bases at V and 5 bases at J, with 7 bases in the middle. This CDR3 has 12 amino acids. Germline CDR1 MNHNY, CDR2 SVGAGI (reference sequence). The CDR3 DNA is TGTGCCAGCAGCCCGCGAACCGGGGAGCTGTTTTTT. It yields the protein CASSPRTGELFF.

This CDR3 reads CASSTSWGGGQTQYF. The CDR3 DNA follows: TGTGCCAGCAGTACCTCTTGGGGGGGCGGGCAGACCCAGTACTTC. The genes are TRBV27 and TRBJ2-5; tentatively, D is TRBD2 (7 bases). Trimming shortened V by 5 bases and J by 6 bases, and 19 bases separated the two germline ends. Germline-derived CDR1 and CDR2 are MNHEY and SMNVEV (reference sequence). The CDR3 extends over 15 amino acids.

The rearrangement links TRBV5-6 to TRBJ1-2; 7 bases are a match to TRBD1. The CDR3 covers 14 residues. Germline CDR1 SGHDT, CDR2 YYEEEE. V lost 2 bases to trimming and J lost 5 bases; unmatched junction nucleotides: 6. Here the CDR3 reads CASSLSGTVYGYTF. The DNA for the CDR3 is TGTGCCAGCAGCTTATCCGGGACAGTTTATGGCTACACCTTC. The variable domain in full, completed from reference TRBV5-6 and TRBJ1-2, reads DAGVTQSPTHLIKTRGQQVTLRCSPKSGHDTVSWYQQALGQGPQFIFQYYEEEERQRGNFPDRFSGHQFPNYSSELNVNALLLGDSALYLCASSLSGTVYGYTFGSGTRLTVV.

V gene TRBV12-3 or TRBV12-4 combines with J gene TRBJ2-3; tentatively, D is TRBD2 (6 bases). The germline V and J ends were trimmed by 6 bases and 4 bases, with 11 bases remaining between them. The CDR3 is 13 amino acids. The CDR3 region is CASSSRGADTQYF. The CDR3 coding sequence is TGTGCCAGCAGCAGCCGCGGGGCAGATACGCAGTATTTT.

The genes are TRBV5-1 and TRBJ2-5, with D perhaps matching TRBD2 (6 bases). The CDR3 runs 13 residues. The V and J ends lost 4 bases and 1 base respectively, with 8 bases between them. The germline gives CDR1 SGHRS, CDR2 YFSETQ. The CDR3 loop reads CASSRGGQETQYF. The CDR3 nucleotides read TGCGCCAGCAGCCGGGGAGGCCAAGAGACCCAGTACTTC.